This T cell receptor beta chain derives from a study of cytomegalovirus exposure and HLA in healthy donors. PCR amplification relied on 60 Vbeta primers (plus 13 Jbeta primers). Sequenced by immunoSEQ multiplex PCR; TCRdb stores in-frame clones only, minus some. The sample records 200,000 to 250,000 clones, 77% being singletons. Germline V gene sequence: CDR1 SGHRS, CDR2 YFSETQ. With V trimmed by 4 bases and J by 2 bases, 7 bases remained unmatched. There are 15 residues in the CDR3. The TCR originated in a woman aged 55 to 70 in good health and CMV-seropositive. The sequenced sample was PBMCs. The chain couples TRBV5-1 to TRBJ2-5, with 8 bases aligning to TRBD1. CDR3 sequence (DNA): TGCGCCAGCAGCAGGGCAGGGGGCGGACAAGAGACCCAGTACTTC. This translates into CASSRAGGGQETQYF.